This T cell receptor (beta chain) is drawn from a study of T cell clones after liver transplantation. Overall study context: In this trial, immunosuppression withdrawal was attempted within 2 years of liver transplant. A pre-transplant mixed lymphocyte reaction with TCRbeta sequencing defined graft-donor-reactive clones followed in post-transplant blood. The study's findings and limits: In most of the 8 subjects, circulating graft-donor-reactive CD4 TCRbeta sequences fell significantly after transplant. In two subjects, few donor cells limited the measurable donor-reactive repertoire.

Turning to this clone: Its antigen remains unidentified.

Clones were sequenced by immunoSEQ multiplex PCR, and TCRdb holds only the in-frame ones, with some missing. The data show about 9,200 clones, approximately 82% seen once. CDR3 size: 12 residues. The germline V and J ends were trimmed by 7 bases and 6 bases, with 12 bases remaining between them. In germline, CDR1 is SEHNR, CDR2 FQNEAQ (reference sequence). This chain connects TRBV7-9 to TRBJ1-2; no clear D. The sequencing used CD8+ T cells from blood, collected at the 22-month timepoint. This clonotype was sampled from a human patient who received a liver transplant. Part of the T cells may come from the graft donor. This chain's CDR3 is CASTGLRDGYTF. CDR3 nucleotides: TGTGCCAGCACCGGGTTACGGGATGGCTACACCTTC. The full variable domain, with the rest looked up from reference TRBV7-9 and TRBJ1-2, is DTGVSQNPRHKITKRGQNVTFRCDPISEHNRLYWYRQTLGQGPEFLTYFQNEAQLEKSRLLSDRFSAERPKGSFSTLEIQRTEQGDSAMYLCASTGLRDGYTFGSGTRLTVV.